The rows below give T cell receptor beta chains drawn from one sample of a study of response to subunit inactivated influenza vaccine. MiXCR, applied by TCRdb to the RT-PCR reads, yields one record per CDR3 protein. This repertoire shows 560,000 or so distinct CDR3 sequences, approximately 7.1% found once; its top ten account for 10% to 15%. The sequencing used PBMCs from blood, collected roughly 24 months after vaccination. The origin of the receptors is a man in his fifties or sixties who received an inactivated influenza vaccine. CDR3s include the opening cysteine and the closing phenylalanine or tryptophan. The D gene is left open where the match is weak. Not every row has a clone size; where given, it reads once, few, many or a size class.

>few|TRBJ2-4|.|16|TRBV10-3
CAISEGGAIAKNIQYF
TGTGCCATCAGTGAAGGAGGGGCGATAGCCAAAAACATTCAGTACTTC
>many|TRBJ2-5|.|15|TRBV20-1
CSARDLQGAGETQYF
TGCAGTGCTAGAGATTTGCAGGGTGCTGGGGAGACCCAGTACTTC
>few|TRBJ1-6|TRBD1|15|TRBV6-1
CASRSHRGLESPLHF
TGTGCCAGCAGATCCCACAGGGGACTAGAATCACCCCTCCACTTT
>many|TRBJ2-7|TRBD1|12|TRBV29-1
CSVAGTGVEQYF
TGCAGCGTTGCAGGGACAGGGGTGGAGCAGTACTTC
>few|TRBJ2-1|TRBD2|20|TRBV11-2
CASSLDYFTSDYYTYNEQFF
TGTGCCAGCAGCTTAGATTATTTTACTAGCGACTATTATACCTACAATGAGCAGTTCTTC
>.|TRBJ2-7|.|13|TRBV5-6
CASSLGGAHEQYF
TGTGCCAGCAGCTTAGGGGGGGCTCACGAGCAGTACTTC
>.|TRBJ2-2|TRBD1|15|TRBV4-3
CASSQETGVTGELFF
TGCGCCAGCAGCCAAGAAACAGGGGTCACCGGGGAGCTGTTTTTT
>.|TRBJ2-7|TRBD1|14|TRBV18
CASSPMTGGYEQYF
TGTGCCAGCTCACCAATGACAGGGGGCTACGAGCAGTACTTC
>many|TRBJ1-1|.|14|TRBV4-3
CASSHRYRAWEAFF
TGCGCCAGCAGCCATCGCTACAGGGCTTGGGAAGCTTTCTTT
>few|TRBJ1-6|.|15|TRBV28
CASTVGSSYNSPLHF
TGTGCCAGCACTGTTGGGAGCTCCTATAATTCACCCCTCCACTTT
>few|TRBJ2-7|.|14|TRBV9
CASSSGGETYEQYF
TGTGCCAGCAGCTCAGGGGGGGAAACCTACGAGCAGTACTTC
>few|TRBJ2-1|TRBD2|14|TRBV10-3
CAISDTSGYNEQFF
TGTGCCATCAGTGACACTAGCGGCTACAATGAGCAGTTCTTC
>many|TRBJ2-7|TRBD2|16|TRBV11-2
CASSPGTSGTYYEQYF
TGTGCCAGCAGCCCGGGGACTAGCGGGACGTACTACGAGCAGTACTTC
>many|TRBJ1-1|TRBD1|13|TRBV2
CASKGQGATQAFF
TGTGCCAGCAAGGGACAGGGGGCGACCCAAGCTTTCTTT
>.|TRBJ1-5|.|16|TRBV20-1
CSARTGQTNSNQPQHF
TGCAGTGCCCGAACTGGACAGACTAATAGCAATCAGCCCCAGCATTTT
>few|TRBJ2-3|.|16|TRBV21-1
CASSKELWGCTDTQYF
TGTGCCAGCAGCAAAGAACTGTGGGGGTGCACAGATACGCAGTATTTT
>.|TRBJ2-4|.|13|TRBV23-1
CASSPARLNIQYF
TGCGCCAGCAGTCCCGCCAGACTGAACATTCAGTACTTC
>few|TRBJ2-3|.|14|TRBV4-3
CASSQRRKLDTQYF
TGCGCCAGCAGCCAGAGGCGTAAGCTAGATACGCAGTATTTT
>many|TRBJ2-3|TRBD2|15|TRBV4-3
CASSQDRGGADTQYF
TGCGCCAGCAGCCAAGATCGGGGGGGAGCAGATACGCAGTATTTT
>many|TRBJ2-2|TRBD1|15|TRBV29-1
CSADPGTGNTGELFF
TGCAGCGCAGACCCCGGGACAGGGAACACCGGGGAGCTGTTTTTT
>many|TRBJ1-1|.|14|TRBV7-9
CASSPQTMNTEAFF
TGTGCCAGCAGCCCACAAACCATGAACACTGAAGCTTTCTTT
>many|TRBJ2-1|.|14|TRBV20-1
CSARAGDGYNEQFF
TGCAGTGCTAGAGCCGGGGACGGCTACAATGAGCAGTTCTTC
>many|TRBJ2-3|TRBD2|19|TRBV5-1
CASSLFGASGTSSTDTQYF
TGCGCCAGCAGCTTATTTGGAGCTAGCGGGACCTCTAGCACAGATACGCAGTATTTT
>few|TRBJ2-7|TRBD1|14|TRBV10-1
CASKKGTGTHEQYF
TGCGCCAGTAAGAAGGGGACAGGGACCCACGAGCAGTACTTC
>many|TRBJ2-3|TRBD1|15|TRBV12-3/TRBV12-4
CASSPGTGPTDTQYF
TGTGCCAGCAGCCCCGGGACAGGGCCCACAGATACGCAGTATTTT
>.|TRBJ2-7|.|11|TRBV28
CAVRGSYEQYF
TGTGCCGTTCGCGGCTCCTACGAGCAGTACTTC
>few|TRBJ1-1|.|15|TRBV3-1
CASSQAQGVNTEAFF
TGTGCCAGCAGCCAAGCGCAGGGCGTGAACACTGAAGCTTTCTTT
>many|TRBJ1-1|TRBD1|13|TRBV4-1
CASSQGGTGTAFF
TGCGCCAGCAGCCAAGGGGGGACAGGGACAGCCTTCTTT
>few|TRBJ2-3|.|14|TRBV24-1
CATSDPTSTDTQYF
TGTGCCACCAGTGATCCGACTAGCACAGATACGCAGTATTTT
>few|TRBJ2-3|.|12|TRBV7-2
CASSPATGTQYF
TGTGCCAGCAGCCCCGCGACGGGTACGCAGTATTTT
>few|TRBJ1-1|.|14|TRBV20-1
CSADRAPGNTEAFF
TGCAGTGCTGACCGGGCCCCTGGGAACACTGAAGCTTTCTTT
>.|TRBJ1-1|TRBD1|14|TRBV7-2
CASSGRQGATEAFF
TGTGCCAGCAGCGGCCGACAGGGGGCTACTGAAGCTTTCTTT
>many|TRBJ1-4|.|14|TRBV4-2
CASSQGTYGEKLFF
TGTGCCAGCAGCCAAGGGACCTATGGGGAAAAACTGTTTTTT
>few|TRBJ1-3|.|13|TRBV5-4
CASSFYAGNTIYF
TGTGCCAGCAGCTTTTACGCGGGAAACACCATATATTTT
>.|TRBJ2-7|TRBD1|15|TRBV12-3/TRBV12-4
CASSLGQGLFYEQYF
TGTGCCAGCAGTCTGGGACAGGGGTTGTTCTACGAGCAGTACTTC
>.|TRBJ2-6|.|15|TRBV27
CASSLKGSGANVLTF
TGTGCCAGCAGTTTAAAAGGTTCTGGGGCCAACGTCCTGACTTTC
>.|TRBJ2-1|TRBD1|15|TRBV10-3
CAISDPGGSRNEQFF
TGTGCCATCAGTGACCCAGGGGGCTCGCGGAATGAGCAGTTCTTC
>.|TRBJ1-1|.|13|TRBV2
CASSEFTNTEAFF
TGTGCCAGCAGTGAATTTACGAACACTGAAGCTTTCTTT
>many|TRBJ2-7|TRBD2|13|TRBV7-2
CASSFSGGVEQYF
TGTGCCAGCAGCTTTAGCGGGGGGGTCGAGCAGTACTTC
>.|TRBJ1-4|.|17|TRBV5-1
CASSSLEGPSTNEKLFF
TGCGCCAGCAGTTCCCTGGAGGGCCCCTCAACTAATGAAAAACTGTTTTTT
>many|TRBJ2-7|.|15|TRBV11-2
CASSLDLISDYEQYF
TGTGCCAGCAGCTTAGATCTTATTAGCGACTACGAGCAGTACTTC